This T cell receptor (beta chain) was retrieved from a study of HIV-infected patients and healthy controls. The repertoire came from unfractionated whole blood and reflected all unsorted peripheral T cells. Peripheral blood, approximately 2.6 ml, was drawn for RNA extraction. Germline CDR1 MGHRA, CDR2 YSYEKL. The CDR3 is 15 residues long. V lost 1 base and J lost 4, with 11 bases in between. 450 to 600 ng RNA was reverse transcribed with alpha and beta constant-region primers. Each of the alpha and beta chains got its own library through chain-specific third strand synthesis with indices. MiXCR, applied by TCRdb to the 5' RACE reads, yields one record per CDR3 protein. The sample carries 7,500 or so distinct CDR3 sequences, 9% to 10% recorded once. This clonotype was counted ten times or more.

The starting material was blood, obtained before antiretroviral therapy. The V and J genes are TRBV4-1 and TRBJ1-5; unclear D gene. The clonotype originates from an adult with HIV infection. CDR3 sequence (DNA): TGCGCCAGCAGCCAAGGGGGTAGAGGTAATCAGCCCCAGCATTTT. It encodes CASSQGGRGNQPQHF.